This section outlines one TCR beta chain sequence together with its context. Possible read error: a much larger clone is one base away. The CDR3 runs 16 residues. V lost 4 bases, J lost 9 bases, and 14 bases stayed unmatched. Per germline, CDR1 LGHNA and CDR2 YNFKEQ. The record originates from a study of blood T cells in healthy people across ages. PCR was performed a second time for about 6 to 12 cycles using a sample-barcoded 5' primer and a J-beta primer mix. Each CDR3 protein is one row after TCRdb ran MiXCR on the 5' RACE reads. The sample lists about 1.5 million distinct CDR3 sequences, 35% to 45% occurring once.

Sequenced material: blood. The chain recombines TRBV4-2 with TRBJ2-1, with 8 bases lining up with TRBD1. The source is a woman in her late teens or twenties in good health. The CDR3 is CASSPLRTGIHSEQFF. The CDR3, as DNA: TGTGCCAGCAGCCCCCTACGGACAGGGATTCACAGTGAGCAGTTCTTC.